Below, 21 T cell receptor beta chains from the same sample are listed, as sequenced in a study of T cells in Graves' hyperthyroidism and ophthalmopathy (dated by TCRdb to between 2017 and 2020). The library relied on multiplex PCR. Reads for this sample came from an Illumina HiSeq 2000. TCR beta CDR3 regions were amplified from RNA transcripts. A first-round RT-PCR of the TCR CDR3 used the HTBI primer set with the Qiagen OneStep RT-PCR kit. Starting from the raw public reads, TCRdb applied fastp trimming at Q25, assembled clones with MiXCR and retained in-frame beta chains. One record per CDR3 amino acid sequence lists the most common genes and DNA. This sample comprises about 400,000 distinct CDR3 sequences, about 15% of them detected only once. The top ten hold about 12% of the sample. Sample: blood. These receptors all stem from a young man with Graves' ophthalmopathy.

This rearrangement joins TRBV28 to TRBJ1-5; no firm D call. Between the trimmed V and J ends, which lost 10 bases and 0 bases, there was a span of 19 bases. CDR1 is MDHEN, CDR2 SYDVKM, per germline. This CDR3 spans 16 amino acids. DNA of the CDR3: TGTGCCACACATCGCCTCATAAACTTTAGCAATCAGCCCCAGCATTTT. Translated, it gives CATHRLINFSNQPQHF.

V usage is TRBV10-3 and J usage is TRBJ2-7, with TRBD2 matching 8 bases. The V gene's germline CDR1 is ENHRY and CDR2 SYGVKD. Trimming cost V 4 bases and J 3 bases; bases outside gene matches: 14. This CDR3 is 17 amino acids long. CDR3 loop: CAISAPGGAGGIYEQYF. The CDR3 DNA is TGTGCCATCAGTGCCCCCGGGGGGGCGGGAGGAATCTACGAGCAGTACTTC.

The chain combines TRBV3-1 with TRBJ1-6; D call uncertain. V was cut by 0 bases and J by 11 bases, with 8 bases left in between. Germline assignment: CDR1 LGHDT and CDR2 YNNKEL (reference sequence). The CDR3 has 13 amino acids. CDR3 DNA sequence: TGTGCCAGCAGCCAAGACCTTAACGCACCCCTCCACTTT. Residues: CASSQDLNAPLHF.

This clonotype was seen ten or more times. The V call is TRBV11-2, the J call TRBJ1-2; weak D call: TRBD1 (5 bases). CDR1 is SGHAT and CDR2 is FQNNGV in the germline V gene. The CDR3 runs 16 residues. Trimming left V 6 bases short and J 5 bases short, with 22 bases between. CDR3 nucleotide sequence: TGTGCCAGCAGTAAAAGTTGGGGCCCGGCCTTATATGGCTACACCTTC. It is translated as CASSKSWGPALYGYTF.

This clonotype was counted ten times or more. The rearrangement uses TRBV5-6 and TRBJ1-5, with no clear D. From germline, CDR1 is SGHDT and CDR2 YYEEEE. CDR3 length equals 14 residues. Trimming took 0 bases from V and 0 from J, leaving 4 bases between them. The CDR3 coding sequence is TGTGCCAGCAGCTTGGCCCCTAGCAATCAGCCCCAGCATTTT. Translation gives CASSLAPSNQPQHF.

This clonotype was seen repeatedly, ten times or more. This rearrangement joins TRBV18 to TRBJ2-7; 9 positions match TRBD1. The germline gives CDR1 KGHSH, CDR2 LQKENI. Trimming cost V 6 bases and J 7 bases; bases outside gene matches: 10. The CDR3 consists of 14 residues. CDR3 coding DNA: TGTGCCAGCTCTAAGGACAGGGGTTTTGGGGAGCAGTACTTC. It specifies CASSKDRGFGEQYF.

CDR3 nucleotide sequence: TGTGCCAGCAGTTACCAGGGGACCCAGTACTTC. This codes for CASSYQGTQYF. The chain uses TRBV6-5 and TRBJ2-5, with D perhaps TRBD1 (5 bases). Germline V gene lookup returns CDR1 MNHEY and CDR2 SVGAGI. The CDR3 is 11 residues long. The ends were cut back, 2 bases at V and 7 bases at J, with 5 bases in the middle.

This clonotype was seen a handful of times. This rearrangement joins TRBV4-1 to TRBJ2-3; the D is unclear. V was pared by 1 base and J by 3 bases, with 17 bases between. Per the germline V gene, CDR1 is MGHRA and CDR2 is YSYEKL. This CDR3 region has 17 residues. The CDR3 nucleotides are TGCGCCAGCAGCCAAGGGCGCACAGTGATTGCTACAGATACGCAGTATTTT. It specifies CASSQGRTVIATDTQYF.

This clonotype was seen at least ten times. The CDR3 spells CASSWDRVGNQPQHF. The CDR3 nucleotides read TGTGCCAGCAGTTGGGACAGGGTGGGCAATCAGCCCCAGCATTTT. J is TRBJ1-5 and V is TRBV6-5; 9 bases fit TRBD1. The CDR3 sequence is 15 residues long. The J segment lost 2 bases and the V segment lost 4 bases, leaving 3 bases of the junction unmatched. Germline CDR1 and CDR2: MNHEY and SVGAGI.

This clonotype was seen ten or more times. This chain uses TRBV6-1 with TRBJ1-2; TRBD1 is a possible D gene (5 bases). Germline V gene lookup returns CDR1 MNHNS and CDR2 SASEGT. This CDR3 is built from 15 residues. V was cut by 5 bases and J by 4 bases, with 17 bases left in between. The CDR3 is CASSLTRDRPYGYTF. The CDR3 DNA follows: TGTGCCAGCAGTCTGACCCGAGACAGACCCTATGGCTACACCTTC.

This clonotype was seen ten or more times. V usage is TRBV11-3 and J usage is TRBJ2-1; weak D call: TRBD2 (5 bases). Germline lookup yields CDR1 SGHNT and CDR2 YENEEA. V lost 0 bases and J lost 6, with 18 bases in between. The CDR3 sequence is 17 residues long. Here the CDR3 reads CASSLDRRRPLLNEQFF. DNA of the CDR3: TGTGCCAGCAGCTTAGATCGGCGGAGGCCCCTCCTCAATGAGCAGTTCTTC.

At least ten counts were recorded for this clonotype. The J gene is TRBJ2-7, the V gene TRBV12-3 or TRBV12-4; 9 nucleotides match TRBD1. The CDR3 is made up of 13 amino acids. J gave up 3 bases and V 6 bases, and 3 bases lay outside the gene matches. In nucleotides, the CDR3 is TGTGCCAGCAGCTCGGGACAGGGCTACGAGCAGTACTTC. Translation: CASSSGQGYEQYF.

The sample holds many counts of this clonotype. The V call is TRBV5-1, the J call TRBJ2-3, with no clear D. The CDR3 consists of 15 residues. V lost 2 bases, J lost 0 bases, and 10 bases lay in between. Germline V lookup: CDR1 SGHRS, CDR2 YFSETQ. The CDR3 DNA follows: TGCGCCAGCAGCTTCAGTCCGGCTAGCACAGATACGCAGTATTTT. It translates to CASSFSPASTDTQYF.

V gene TRBV4-1 combines with J gene TRBJ1-2, with D possibly being TRBD1 (5 bases). The CDR3 covers 14 residues. V lost 6 bases, J lost 4 bases, and 15 bases lay in between. Germline values: CDR1 MGHRA, CDR2 YSYEKL. Here the CDR3 DNA reads TGCGCCAGCAGACTGGCGGGGGACTGCTATGGCTACACCTTC. It is translated as CASRLAGDCYGYTF.

The chain combines TRBV29-1 with TRBJ2-1, with 11 bases lining up with TRBD2. Germline values: CDR1 SQVTM, CDR2 ANQGSEA. The CDR3 covers 16 residues. V was clipped by 2 bases and J by 6 bases; unmatched bases: 9. The CDR3 loop reads CSVEWGGSGGANEQFF. CDR3 bases: TGCAGCGTTGAATGGGGGGGTAGCGGGGGGGCCAATGAGCAGTTCTTC.

This clonotype was seen repeatedly, ten times or more. CDR3 DNA sequence: TGTGCCAGCAGACCCTCGGGACAGGGTAACTACGAGCAGTACTTC. Translation: CASRPSGQGNYEQYF. The J gene is TRBJ2-7, the V gene TRBV28; 9 positions agree with TRBD1. Germline V gives CDR1 MDHEN, CDR2 SYDVKM. Trimming at V came to 6 bases and at J to 3 bases, leaving 9 bases not matched to a gene. This CDR3 spans 15 amino acids.

The chain has TRBV20-1 and TRBJ2-7; 8 nucleotides line up with TRBD2. V shed 3 bases and J 0 bases; nucleotides not matched to a gene: 7. Germline CDR1 reads DFQATT; CDR2 reads SNEGSKA (reference sequence). The CDR3 is made up of 15 amino acids. As DNA, the CDR3 is TGCAGTGCTAGTTCTCTAGCGGGCTACTCCTACGAGCAGTACTTC. Protein: CSASSLAGYSYEQYF.

This clonotype was found many times. The chain carries TRBV11-3 and TRBJ1-2; tentatively, D is TRBD1 (5 bases). Trimming left V 5 bases short and J 0 bases short, with 13 bases between. The CDR3 is made up of 15 amino acids. Germline lookup yields CDR1 SGHNT and CDR2 YENEEA. The CDR3 DNA is TGTGCCAGCAGCCCAGAGGGGACCGCTAACTATGGCTACACCTTC. This codes for CASSPEGTANYGYTF.

There are a few counts of this clonotype. The chain carries TRBV24-1 and TRBJ1-1; possibly TRBD1 for D (6 bases). CDR3 length: 15 residues. Per germline, CDR1 KGHDR and CDR2 SFDVKD. The V end lost 4 bases, the J end lost 1 base, and 12 bases lay between the germline ends. The CDR3 spells CATSDHLGGNTEAFF. CDR3 in DNA: TGTGCCACCAGTGACCATCTAGGGGGGAACACTGAAGCTTTCTTT.

This clonotype has a count of ten or more. Here the CDR3 DNA reads TGTGCCAGCAGTCCAACAGGGGCCCTCGCCCAAGAGACCCAGTACTTC. This encodes CASSPTGALAQETQYF. The rearrangement uses TRBV12-3 or TRBV12-4 and TRBJ2-5, with TRBD1 identical over 7 bases. The CDR3 sequence is 16 residues long. After removal of 5 bases from V and 1 base from J, the junction contained 10 bases not matched to a gene.

This clonotype occurred a few times. The rearrangement uses TRBV19 and TRBJ2-7, with 8 bases identical to TRBD1. Germline trimming cut 4 bases from V and 4 bases from J; bases unmatched to any gene: 6. From germline, CDR1 is LNHDA and CDR2 SQIVND (reference sequence). The CDR3 consists of 14 residues. The CDR3 protein is CASSTQGATYEQYF. CDR3 DNA sequence: TGTGCCAGTAGTACTCAGGGGGCGACGTACGAGCAGTACTTC.